The next 19 T cell receptor beta chains were all read from a single sample in a study of T cells in Graves' hyperthyroidism and ophthalmopathy. RNA transcripts served as the template for amplifying TCR beta CDR3 regions. The HTBI set primed first-round TCR CDR3 RT-PCR. TCRdb processed the multiplex PCR reads anew with MiXCR; each CDR3 protein has one entry. The data hold hundreds of thousands of distinct CDR3 sequences, with more than 45% observed a single time. The sample taken for sequencing was peripheral blood or thyroid tissue (not recorded which). The receptors stem from a woman younger than 35 with Graves' hyperthyroidism.

The rearrangement links TRBV5-1 to TRBJ1-1; D remains unclear. Between the trimmed V and J ends, which lost 4 bases and 3 bases, there was a span of 10 bases. The germline V gene encodes CDR1 SGHRS and CDR2 YFSETQ. The CDR3 spans 13 residues. The CDR3 coding sequence is TGCGCCAGCAGCCAAGAAGACTACACTGAAGCTTTCTTT. It encodes CASSQEDYTEAFF. Complete variable domain (other parts from reference TRBV5-1 and TRBJ1-1): KAGVTQTPRYLIKTRGQQVTLSCSPISGHRSVSWYQQTPGQGLQFLFEYFSETQRNKGNFPGRFSGRQFSNSRSEMNVSTLELGDSALYLCASSQEDYTEAFFGQGTRLTVV.

The chain employs TRBV29-1 and TRBJ1-5; D gene uncertain. The CDR3 consists of 11 residues. Germline CDR1 SQVTM, CDR2 ANQGSEA. Trimming pared 8 bases from V and 4 bases from J, leaving 9 bases between. Here the CDR3 DNA reads TGCAGCCCCGACCCGAATCAGCCCCAGCATTTT. Its protein product is CSPDPNQPQHF.

Comments on this clonotype: One end of the junction does not line up with germline, which may come from a read error. This rearrangement joins TRBV5-1 to TRBJ1-1; D is ambiguous. CDR1 and CDR2 from the germline V gene are SGHRS and YFSETQ. There are 15 residues in the CDR3. The CDR3 DNA reads as TGCGCCAGCGGCTTGGTCACGGCCGAGAACACTGAAGCTTTCTTT. Its protein is CASGLVTAENTEAFF.

V gene TRBV19 combines with J gene TRBJ2-5; 9 positions match TRBD1. CDR3 length equals 13 residues. Losses at the gene ends were 9 bases for V and 2 bases for J; bases not matched to a gene: 4. Germline V gene sequence: CDR1 LNHDA, CDR2 SQIVND (reference sequence). The CDR3 spells CASGQGLQETQYF. DNA for the CDR3: TGTGCCAGCGGACAGGGGTTACAAGAGACCCAGTACTTC.

The sample holds many counts of this clonotype. The chain uses TRBV5-4 and TRBJ1-6; possibly TRBD1 for D (5 bases). Germline CDR1 reads SGHNT; CDR2 reads YYREEE (reference sequence). V gave up 4 bases and J gave up 13 bases, with 15 bases separating them. The CDR3 spans 13 residues. CDR3 residues: CASSDGGPDPLHF. The DNA of the CDR3 is TGTGCCAGCAGCGACGGGGGTCCGGATCCCCTCCACTTT.

The chain links TRBV12-3 or TRBV12-4 to TRBJ1-1, with D unresolved. The V end lost 6 bases, the J end lost 1 base, and 9 bases lay between the germline ends. There are 13 residues in the CDR3. Here the CDR3 reads CASRGRRNTEAFF. The CDR3 region has the DNA TGTGCCAGCAGAGGCAGGAGGAACACTGAAGCTTTCTTT.

This clonotype was observed once. The CDR3 end shows no conserved phenylalanine or tryptophan, and so a read error is likely. The limits of the CDR3 on the DNA are not certain, so only TCRdb's listed CDR3 is given. The chain joins TRBV2 to TRBJ1-5; the table's D call TRBD1 went unverified against the DNA. From its first to its last residue, the CDR3 has 15 amino acids. The germline gives CDR1 SNHLY, CDR2 FYNNEI. The CDR3 sequence is CASRLGQGKQSAPAL.

For this clonotype: This may arise from a read error, as a much more abundant clone is one base away. The chain links TRBV6-5 to TRBJ2-7, with D uncertain. The germline V gene has CDR1 MNHEY and CDR2 SVGAGI. The CDR3 contains 14 residues. CDR3 sequence: CAISYSIGSYEQYF. The CDR3 bases are TGTGCCATCAGTTACTCCATAGGGTCGTACGAGCAGTACTTC.

This chain joins TRBV7-9 and TRBJ2-2, with D perhaps assigned TRBD1 or TRBD2 (5 bases each). Trimming removed 7 bases from V and 5 bases from J, with 20 bases in between. This CDR3 spans 16 amino acids. Germline V gene data show CDR1 as SEHNR and CDR2 as FQNEAQ (reference sequence). The CDR3 loop is CASTQGWQGETGELFF. The CDR3 nucleotides are TGTGCCAGCACCCAAGGTTGGCAGGGAGAGACCGGGGAGCTGTTTTTT.

The chain joins TRBV12-5 to TRBJ1-2; 8 nucleotides line up with TRBD1. This CDR3 is 13 amino acids long. Germline V lookup: CDR1 LGHNT, CDR2 FRNRAP. V was pared by 5 bases and J by 7 bases, with 6 bases of the junction left unmatched. The CDR3 region has the DNA TGTGCTAGTGGTCCGGACAGGGTTGTTGGCTACACCTTC. It translates to CASGPDRVVGYTF.

Comments on this clonotype: The conserved phenylalanine or tryptophan normally closing the CDR3 is absent here, so this likely arose from a read error. The DNA is left out, because the CDR3 cannot be placed on it with certainty; the CDR3 is given as TCRdb lists it. The CDR3 reads CASCPATGPASN. V usage is TRBV2 and J usage is TRBJ1-3; the D call in the table, TRBD1, was not verified against the DNA. The length of the CDR3 is 12 amino acids, counting both ends. Looked up from germline, CDR1 is SNHLY and CDR2 is FYNNEI.

The V and J genes are TRBV19 and TRBJ2-7, with 11 nucleotides matching TRBD2. CDR1 and CDR2 from the germline V gene are LNHDA and SQIVND (reference sequence). The length of the CDR3 is 16 residues. V lost 5 bases to trimming and J lost 2 bases; unmatched junction nucleotides: 8. As DNA, the CDR3 is TGTGCCAGTAGTGTGGGACTAGCGGAAGGGACCTACGAGCAGTACTTC. Translation gives CASSVGLAEGTYEQYF.

Here the CDR3 DNA reads TGTGCCAGCCCCGGCCGGGAGCCCCAGGGAAAGACCCAGTACTTC. It encodes CASPGREPQGKTQYF. The chain employs TRBV7-8 and TRBJ2-5; a weak D match, TRBD2 (6 bases). Germline V gene data show CDR1 as SGHVS and CDR2 as FQNEAQ. The CDR3 totals 15 residues. V was cut by 8 bases and J by 6 bases, with 22 bases left in between.

Concerning this clonotype: A read error is likely, as this CDR3 ends without the conserved phenylalanine or tryptophan. The chain carries TRBV2 and TRBJ2-7; 7 nucleotides match TRBD2. Germline values: CDR1 SNHLY, CDR2 FYNNEI. With 6 bases clipped from V and 5 bases from J, the junction kept 22 bases outside the gene matches. The CDR3 sequence is 18 residues long. In nucleotides, the CDR3 is TGTGCCAGCAGCCCCATCCGGACCGGAATTCTAGCGGTCGACGAGCAGTACCTC. Protein: CASSPIRTGILAVDEQYL.

This clonotype has only a few counts. V and J are TRBV7-2 and TRBJ1-5, with D possibly being TRBD1 (6 bases). The V end lost 5 bases, the J end lost 0 bases, and 8 bases lay between the germline ends. CDR1 is SGHTA and CDR2 is FQGNSA in the germline V gene. The CDR3 has 14 amino acids. The CDR3 region is CASSHRASNQPQHF. CDR3 sequence (DNA): TGTGCCAGCAGCCACAGGGCTAGCAATCAGCCCCAGCATTTT.

The chain couples TRBV7-6 to TRBJ2-7; D is ambiguous. V was pared by 1 base and J by 3 bases, with 19 bases between. From germline, CDR1 is SGHVS and CDR2 FNYEAQ. This CDR3 is built from 17 residues. CDR3 bases: TGTGCCAGCAGCTTAGAGCTTCCCGCGAGCCCCAACTACGAGCAGTACTTC. Translating it yields CASSLELPASPNYEQYF.

Ten or more counts support this clonotype. V and J are TRBV10-3 and TRBJ1-3; D is unresolved. The V end lost 0 bases, the J end lost 1 base, and 10 bases lay between the germline ends. Germline-derived CDR1 and CDR2 are ENHRY and SYGVKD. CDR3 length: 16 residues. The chain's CDR3 is CAISESVGFSGNTIYF. CDR3 nucleotides: TGTGCCATCAGTGAGTCAGTCGGTTTTTCTGGAAACACCATATATTTT.

The chain couples TRBV2 to TRBJ2-5; D is tentatively TRBD1 or TRBD2 (5 bases each). Per germline, CDR1 SNHLY and CDR2 FYNNEI. The length of the CDR3 is 16 residues. Trimming removed 6 bases from V and 5 bases from J, with 22 bases in between. The CDR3 DNA is TGTGCCAGCAGCCCACCCCCGGGACCGCAGTTGGAGACCCAGTACTTC. Translating gives CASSPPPGPQLETQYF.

A note on this clonotype: The junction does not match germline at one end; this may be a read error. CDR3 nucleotide sequence: TGTGCCACCAGTGACCCCTCCTGGAGAAACGCCGGGGAGCTGTTTTTT. It yields the protein CATSDPSWRNAGELFF. V usage is TRBV10-3 and J usage is TRBJ2-2; no reliable D call. The CDR3 consists of 16 residues. Germline assignment: CDR1 ENHRY and CDR2 SYGVKD.